One and the same sample provided the 3 T cell receptor beta chains below, sequenced in a study of early T cells in non-severe SARS-CoV-2 infection. One entry per CDR3 protein results from TCRdb running MiXCR on the 5' RACE reads. The sample includes tens of thousands of distinct CDR3 sequences, just under 9% seen only once; the top ten take about 16%. Specimen: whole blood. The origin of the receptors is an adult who was a healthcare worker with PCR-confirmed SARS-CoV-2 infection or an uninfected control (not recorded which).

This clonotype was recorded many times. V usage is TRBV7-9 and J usage is TRBJ2-1, with D perhaps matching TRBD2 (5 bases). V gave up 5 bases and J gave up 1 base, with 15 bases separating them. This CDR3 region has 16 residues. Germline V CDR1 and CDR2: SEHNR, FQNEAQ (reference sequence). The CDR3 loop reads CASSPKRRMSYNEQFF. CDR3 nucleotide sequence: TGTGCCAGCAGCCCCAAGAGGAGGATGTCCTACAATGAGCAGTTCTTC.

This clonotype was seen ten or more times. The chain uses TRBV10-3 and TRBJ2-2; possibly TRBD2 for D (6 bases). CDR1 is ENHRY and CDR2 is SYGVKD in the germline V gene. This CDR3 contains 14 residues. Trimming left V 9 bases short and J 4 bases short, with 15 bases between. The CDR3 region is CAITPGLSTGELFF. The CDR3 region has the DNA TGTGCCATAACACCGGGACTCAGCACCGGGGAGCTGTTTTTT.

There are many counts of this clonotype. The chain employs TRBV7-2 and TRBJ2-1; perhaps TRBD2 as D (6 bases). The germline V and J ends were trimmed by 5 bases and 3 bases, with 20 bases remaining between them. Germline CDR1 SGHTA, CDR2 FQGNSA. The CDR3 contains 17 residues. The CDR3 region has the DNA TGTGCCAGCAGCCGCTCAGTCAGCGGGTCGTACTACAATGAGCAGTTCTTC. This sequence encodes CASSRSVSGSYYNEQFF.